These 32 T cell receptor beta chains came from one sample sequenced in a study of lymphopenia after photon versus proton radiotherapy. Generated by immunoSEQ multiplex PCR, the TCRdb table keeps only in-frame clones and is missing some. This sample has about 30,000 clones, with 94% found just once. The sample consisted of peripheral blood, taken from a patient treated with photon-based radiotherapy. These receptors were taken from a woman aged 45-60 years with cholangiocarcinoma.

The sample holds one count of this clone. The chain uses TRBV18 and TRBJ1-1, with a tentative D call TRBD1 (5 bases). Trimming shortened V by 4 bases and J by 10 bases, and 13 bases separated the two germline ends. Germline CDR1 is KGHSH and CDR2 is LQKENI. CDR3 length equals 12 residues. DNA of the CDR3: TGTGCCAGCTCACTCTCGTTTGGGGGAGCTTTCTTT. Translating it yields CASSLSFGGAFF.

The V call is TRBV2, the J call TRBJ1-4, with no clear D. The V end lost 2 bases, the J end lost 8 bases, and 18 bases lay between the germline ends. The CDR3 runs 16 residues. The germline gives CDR1 SNHLY, CDR2 FYNNEI. The CDR3 loop reads CASSENAQERGEKLFF. CDR3 nucleotide sequence: TGTGCCAGCAGTGAAAATGCCCAGGAGCGAGGCGAAAAACTGTTTTTT.

The chain has TRBV4-3 and TRBJ2-7; D is perhaps TRBD2 (5 bases). V dropped 6 bases and J dropped 0 bases, with 15 bases sitting between them. In germline, CDR1 is LGHNA, CDR2 YSLEER. The CDR3 length is 15 residues. For the CDR3, the DNA is TGCGCCAGCAGTCGAACAGCGGAAAGCTCCTACGAGCAGTACTTC. This codes for CASSRTAESSYEQYF.

Note on this clone: The junction and the germline gene differ at one end; a read error may be behind it. The chain employs TRBV20-1 and TRBJ1-2, with no clear D. The CDR3 has 9 residues. Germline V lookup: CDR1 DFQATT, CDR2 SNEGSKA (reference sequence). Here the CDR3 DNA reads TGCAGTGCCAGAGGCGGCTACACCTTC. This translates into CSARGGYTF.

The rearrangement joins TRBV19 to TRBJ2-5; 9 bases are shared with TRBD2. The trim removed 6 bases at V and 5 bases at J, leaving 13 bases unmatched. The CDR3 consists of 16 residues. Germline lookup yields CDR1 LNHDA and CDR2 SQIVND (reference sequence). The CDR3 reads CASRESGGGASETQYF. CDR3 bases: TGTGCCAGTAGGGAGTCAGGCGGGGGGGCCTCGGAGACCCAGTACTTC.

The V call is TRBV5-1, the J call TRBJ1-1; TRBD1 agrees at 10 bases. J gave up 7 bases and V 5 bases, and 8 bases lay outside the gene matches. The CDR3 totals 14 residues. Germline V gene sequence: CDR1 SGHRS, CDR2 YFSETQ. CDR3 sequence: CASRLDRGLNEAFF. CDR3 sequence (DNA): TGCGCCAGCAGGTTAGACAGGGGGCTTAATGAAGCTTTCTTT.

The gene calls are TRBV7-2 and TRBJ2-7; D uncertain. The CDR3 runs 12 residues. Germline assignment: CDR1 SGHTA and CDR2 FQGNSA. Trimming removed 5 bases at V and 3 bases at J, with 8 bases between. Here the CDR3 reads CASSPRNYEQYF. The CDR3 coding sequence is TGTGCCAGCAGCCCCAGAAACTACGAGCAGTACTTC.

This clone was recorded once. The DNA of the CDR3 is TGTGCCAGCAGTGACCGGCCCGGAGGGGCAAACACCGGGGAGCTGTTTTTT. As protein: CASSDRPGGANTGELFF. The chain is built from TRBV6-4 and TRBJ2-2; D is possibly TRBD2 (6 bases). Germline values: CDR1 MRHNA, CDR2 SNTAGT. Trimming shortened V by 2 bases and J by 2 bases, and 15 bases separated the two germline ends. CDR3 size: 17 residues.

This CDR3 reads CASSLAGAGQKLFF. In DNA, the CDR3 is TGTGCCAGCAGCTTGGCAGGGGCGGGTCAAAAACTGTTTTTT. V is TRBV5-6 and J is TRBJ1-4, with a tentative D call TRBD1 (6 bases). The germline gives CDR1 SGHDT, CDR2 YYEEEE. V shed 0 bases and J shed 9 bases, with 12 bases lying between them. CDR3 length: 14 residues.

The chain has TRBV27 and TRBJ2-7; possibly TRBD1 or TRBD2 for D (5 bases each). CDR3 length: 15 amino acids. Germline assignment: CDR1 MNHEY and CDR2 SMNVEV (reference sequence). V was cut by 5 bases and J by 0 bases, with 14 bases left in between. The CDR3 DNA sequence: TGTGCCAGCAGTGCACGGGGACGCAACTCCTACGAGCAGTACTTC. Its translation is CASSARGRNSYEQYF.

The count of this clone is one. The J gene is TRBJ2-3, the V gene TRBV10-3; D remains ambiguous. The CDR3 sequence is 13 residues long. Germline CDR1 and CDR2: ENHRY and SYGVKD. Trimming pared 6 bases from V and 3 bases from J, leaving 10 bases between. The CDR3 region is CAIRPEGTDTQYF. For the CDR3, the DNA is TGTGCCATCAGGCCAGAAGGAACAGATACGCAGTATTTT.

Here the CDR3 reads CSVGPRRAVKYGYTF. Here the CDR3 DNA reads TGCAGCGTGGGCCCACGCAGGGCTGTTAAGTATGGCTACACCTTC. The V and J genes are TRBV29-1 and TRBJ1-2, with D maybe TRBD1 (5 bases). V lost 6 bases and J lost 5, with 22 bases in between. The CDR3 sequence is 15 residues long. Germline loops: CDR1 SQVTM, CDR2 ANQGSEA.

The V call is TRBV10-3, the J call TRBJ1-3; D is undetermined. From germline, CDR1 is ENHRY and CDR2 SYGVKD. V lost 2 bases, J lost 4 bases, and 12 bases lay in between. The CDR3 totals 15 residues. In DNA, the CDR3 is TGTGCCATCAGTGAGGCTCACCGGTCGGGAAACACCATATATTTT. The encoded protein is CAISEAHRSGNTIYF.

Only one count was recorded for this clone. The CDR3 bases are TGTGCCAGCAGTTATCTACAGGGGCATGAGAACTATGGCTACACCTTC. It encodes CASSYLQGHENYGYTF. The V gene is TRBV6-6, the J gene TRBJ1-2; 7 bases map to TRBD1. Trimming at V came to 3 bases and at J to 2 bases, leaving 9 bases not matched to a gene. Germline loops: CDR1 MNHNY, CDR2 SVGAGI (reference sequence). The CDR3 runs 16 residues.

The V gene is TRBV9, the J gene TRBJ2-5, with TRBD1 as a possible D gene (6 bases). The CDR3 sequence is 15 residues long. Trimming shortened V by 0 bases and J by 7 bases, and 16 bases separated the two germline ends. Germline V lookup: CDR1 SGDLS, CDR2 YYNGEE. This CDR3 reads CASSVDGGLMGTQYF. CDR3 DNA: TGTGCCAGCAGCGTAGATGGGGGCTTAATGGGGACCCAGTACTTC.

V usage is TRBV18 and J usage is TRBJ1-5, with D tentatively TRBD1 (5 bases). This CDR3 has 14 residues. The V end was cut by 6 bases, the J end by 4 bases, with 13 bases between. Germline-derived CDR1 and CDR2 are KGHSH and LQKENI. The CDR3 here is CASSPGTANQPQHF. In nucleotides, the CDR3 is TGTGCCAGCTCGCCTGGGACGGCGAATCAGCCCCAGCATTTT. Supplemented by reference TRBV18 and TRBJ1-5, the full variable domain reads NAGVMQNPRHLVRRRGQEARLRCSPMKGHSHVYWYRQLPEEGLKFMVYLQKENIIDESGMPKERFSAEFPKEGPSILRIQQVVRGDSAAYFCASSPGTANQPQHFGDGTRLSIL.

The chain links TRBV28 to TRBJ1-1; D unresolved. This CDR3 comprises 14 residues. CDR1 and CDR2 (germline): MDHEN, SYDVKM. The V end lost 2 bases, the J end lost 1 base, and 8 bases lay between the germline ends. The CDR3 nucleotides are TGTGCCAGCAGTTTAACTCTTGGGAACACTGAAGCTTTCTTT. Translation: CASSLTLGNTEAFF.

The genes are TRBV9 and TRBJ2-5; D remains unclear. Germline loops: CDR1 SGDLS, CDR2 YYNGEE. The CDR3 runs to 14 residues. Trimming cost V 0 bases and J 5 bases, with 11 bases left between them. CDR3 DNA sequence: TGTGCCAGCAGCGTAGGTTCACCGCCGGAGACCCAGTACTTC. Translating gives CASSVGSPPETQYF. Based on the CDR3 plus reference TRBV9 and TRBJ2-5, the full variable domain is DSGVTQTPKHLITATGQRVTLRCSPRSGDLSVYWYQQSLDQGLQFLIQYYNGEERAKGNILERFSAQQFPDLHSELNLSSLELGDSALYFCASSVGSPPETQYFGPGTRLLVL.

CDR3 region: CASSEIVFGNTIYF. CDR3 DNA sequence: TGTGCCAGCAGTGAAATTGTATTTGGAAACACCATATATTTT. The rearrangement joins TRBV6-1 to TRBJ1-3, with D uncertain. There are 14 residues in the CDR3. V shed 2 bases and J shed 3 bases, with 8 bases lying between them. From germline, CDR1 is MNHNS and CDR2 SASEGT.

The rearrangement links TRBV5-5 to TRBJ1-4, with D uncertain. Germline V gene lookup returns CDR1 SGHKS and CDR2 YYEKEE (reference sequence). The V end lost 7 bases, the J end lost 0 bases, and 13 bases lay between the germline ends. The CDR3 totals 15 residues. The CDR3 DNA reads TGTGCCAGCCAGCGAGACCGGACAACTAATGAAAAACTGTTTTTT. Protein product: CASQRDRTTNEKLFF. Based on the CDR3 plus reference TRBV5-5 and TRBJ1-4, the full variable domain is DAGVTQSPTHLIKTRGQQVTLRCSPISGHKSVSWYQQVLGQGPQFIFQYYEKEERGRGNFPDRFSARQFPNYSSELNVNALLLGDSALYLCASQRDRTTNEKLFFGSGTQLSVL.

V gene TRBV5-4 combines with J gene TRBJ2-1, with 7 bases matching TRBD2. CDR1 is SGHNT, CDR2 YYREEE, per germline (reference sequence). Unmatched junction bases numbered 13, after V lost 6 bases and J lost 10 bases. The CDR3 is 14 amino acids. The CDR3 coding sequence is TGTGCCAGCACCCCGACTAGCCCAATTGGGGAGCAGTTCTTC. Translating gives CASTPTSPIGEQFF.

This sequence joins TRBV12-5 and TRBJ1-4; 9 bases map to TRBD1. The V gene end was trimmed by 6 bases and the J gene end by 8 bases; junction bases not matched to a gene: 7. This CDR3 has 14 amino acids. CDR1 and CDR2 from the germline V gene are LGHNT and FRNRAP. CDR3 sequence: CASGPGQGVEKLFF. The CDR3 nucleotides read TGTGCTAGTGGCCCGGGACAGGGTGTCGAAAAACTGTTTTTT.

The chain has TRBV9 and TRBJ2-6; D gene uncertain. V was trimmed by 0 bases and J by 0 bases, leaving 7 bases between them. The CDR3 totals 16 residues. The V gene's germline CDR1 is SGDLS and CDR2 YYNGEE. CDR3 sequence (DNA): TGTGCCAGCAGCGTAGGGGTGAGCTCTGGGGCCAACGTCCTGACTTTC. Its protein is CASSVGVSSGANVLTF.

V gene TRBV21-1 combines with J gene TRBJ2-2; the table's D call, TRBD1, was not checked against the DNA. TRBV21-1 is designated a pseudogene. The CDR3 covers 13 residues. This CDR3 reads CAILQGASGELFF. CDR3 nucleotide sequence: TGTGCCATCCTACAGGGGGCGTCCGGGGAGCTGTTTTTT.

This chain links TRBV4-1 with TRBJ1-4; possibly TRBD1 for D (5 bases). Per the germline V gene, CDR1 is MGHRA and CDR2 is YSYEKL. The V end was cut by 5 bases, the J end by 7 bases, with 14 bases between. The CDR3 runs to 14 residues. For the CDR3, the DNA is TGCGCCAGCAGCTGGGACGGGGCGGGTGAAAAACTGTTTTTT. This gives the protein CASSWDGAGEKLFF.

The chain links TRBV7-2 to TRBJ2-3; the match to TRBD2 covers 11 bases. V dropped 0 bases and J dropped 4; count of bases not matched to a gene: 0. The CDR3 spans 15 residues. The V gene's germline CDR1 is SGHTA and CDR2 FQGNSA. The CDR3 here is CASSLASGGADTQYF. For the CDR3, the DNA is TGTGCCAGCAGCTTAGCTAGCGGGGGGGCAGATACGCAGTATTTT.

The rearrangement links TRBV10-3 to TRBJ1-1; possible D gene TRBD1, 6 bases. The CDR3 consists of 13 residues. Germline values: CDR1 ENHRY, CDR2 SYGVKD. V shed 2 bases and J shed 11 bases, with 15 bases lying between them. The CDR3 spells CAISETIQGAAFF. CDR3 in DNA: TGTGCCATCAGTGAGACCATACAGGGAGCCGCTTTCTTT.

The rearrangement joins TRBV19 to TRBJ1-1; 10 positions agree with TRBD1. Germline V lookup: CDR1 LNHDA, CDR2 SQIVND (reference sequence). This CDR3 has 15 residues. V lost 3 bases, J lost 5 bases, and 6 bases stayed unmatched. The CDR3 region is CASSIRDRGGTEAFF. The CDR3 coding sequence is TGTGCCAGTAGTATCCGGGACAGGGGAGGGACTGAAGCTTTCTTT. The whole variable domain, remainder taken from reference TRBV19 and TRBJ1-1, is DGGITQSPKYLFRKEGQNVTLSCEQNLNHDAMYWYRQDPGQGLRLIYYSQIVNDFQKGDIAEGYSVSREKKESFPLTVTSAQKNPTAFYLCASSIRDRGGTEAFFGQGTRLTVV.

This clone was detected once. V and J are TRBV6-5 and TRBJ1-2; TRBD1 agrees at 8 bases. Germline V gene sequence: CDR1 MNHEY, CDR2 SVGAGI. The length of the CDR3 is 14 residues. The trim removed 4 bases at V and 4 bases at J, leaving 5 bases unmatched. CDR3 in amino acids: CASSFRDRPYGYTF. In DNA form, the CDR3 reads TGTGCCAGCAGTTTCCGGGACAGGCCCTATGGCTACACCTTC.

J is TRBJ2-7 and V is TRBV18, with 9 bases matching TRBD2. The CDR3 extends over 16 amino acids. The germline V gene has CDR1 KGHSH and CDR2 LQKENI. Germline trimming cut 3 bases from V and 4 bases from J; bases unmatched to any gene: 10. CDR3 in amino acids: CASSPPPGLARYEQYF. CDR3 DNA: TGTGCCAGCTCACCTCCCCCGGGACTAGCTAGGTACGAGCAGTACTTC.

The chain is built from TRBV19 and TRBJ2-1, with D perhaps TRBD1 (6 bases). With 4 bases removed from V and 4 bases from J, the gap between germline ends came to 11 bases. There are 14 residues in the CDR3. The germline V gene has CDR1 LNHDA and CDR2 SQIVND (reference sequence). CDR3 sequence: CASSTPGAYNEQFF. The CDR3 DNA sequence: TGTGCCAGTAGTACCCCAGGGGCTTACAATGAGCAGTTCTTC.

The chain uses TRBV30 and TRBJ2-1; no definite D call. CDR1 is GTSNPN and CDR2 is SVGIG in the germline V gene (reference sequence). This CDR3 contains 11 residues. Trimming took off 0 bases at V and 9 bases at J, with 6 bases between the two ends. CDR3 loop: CAWSVRVEQFF. For the CDR3, the DNA is TGTGCCTGGAGTGTCCGGGTTGAGCAGTTCTTC.